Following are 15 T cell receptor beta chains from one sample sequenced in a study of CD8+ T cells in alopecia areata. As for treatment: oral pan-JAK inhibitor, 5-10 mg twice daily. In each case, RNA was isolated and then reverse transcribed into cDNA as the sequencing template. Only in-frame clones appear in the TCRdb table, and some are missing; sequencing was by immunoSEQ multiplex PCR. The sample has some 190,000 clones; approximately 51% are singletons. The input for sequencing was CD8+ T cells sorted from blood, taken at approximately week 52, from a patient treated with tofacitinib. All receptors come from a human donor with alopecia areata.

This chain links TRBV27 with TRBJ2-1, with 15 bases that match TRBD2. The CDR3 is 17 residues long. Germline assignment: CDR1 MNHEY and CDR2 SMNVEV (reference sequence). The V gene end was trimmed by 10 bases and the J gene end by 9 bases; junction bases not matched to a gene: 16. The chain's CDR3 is CATLPGLAGGSGVEQFF. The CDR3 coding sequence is TGTGCCACCCTGCCGGGACTAGCGGGGGGTTCAGGGGTTGAGCAGTTCTTC.

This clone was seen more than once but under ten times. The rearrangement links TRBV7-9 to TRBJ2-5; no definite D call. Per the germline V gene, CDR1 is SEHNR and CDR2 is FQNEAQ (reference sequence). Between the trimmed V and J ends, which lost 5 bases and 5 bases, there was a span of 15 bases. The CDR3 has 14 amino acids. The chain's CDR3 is CASSASRDSETQYF. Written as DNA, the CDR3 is TGTGCCAGCAGCGCGTCGCGTGACTCGGAGACCCAGTACTTC.

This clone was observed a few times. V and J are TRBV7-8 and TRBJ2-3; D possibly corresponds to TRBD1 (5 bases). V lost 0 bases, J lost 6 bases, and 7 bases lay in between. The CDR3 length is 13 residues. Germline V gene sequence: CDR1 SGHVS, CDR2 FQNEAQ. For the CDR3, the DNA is TGTGCCAGCAGCTTAGCCTGGGGCGATACGCAGTATTTT. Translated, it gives CASSLAWGDTQYF.

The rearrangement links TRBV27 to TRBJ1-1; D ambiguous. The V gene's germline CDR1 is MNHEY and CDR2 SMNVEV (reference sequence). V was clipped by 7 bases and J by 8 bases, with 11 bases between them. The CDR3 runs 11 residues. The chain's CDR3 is CASMEGIEAFF. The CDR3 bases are TGTGCCAGCATGGAAGGTATCGAAGCTTTCTTT.

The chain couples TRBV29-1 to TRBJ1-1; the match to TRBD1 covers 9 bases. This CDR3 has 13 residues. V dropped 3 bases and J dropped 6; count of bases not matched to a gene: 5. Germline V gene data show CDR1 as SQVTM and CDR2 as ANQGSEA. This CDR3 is CSVDQQGAPEAFF. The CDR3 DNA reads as TGCAGCGTTGATCAACAGGGGGCTCCTGAAGCTTTCTTT.

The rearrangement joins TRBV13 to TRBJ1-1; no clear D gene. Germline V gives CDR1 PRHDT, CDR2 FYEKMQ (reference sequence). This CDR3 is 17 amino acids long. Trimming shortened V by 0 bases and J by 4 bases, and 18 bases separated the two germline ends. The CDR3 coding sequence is TGTGCCAGCAGCTTAGGAGTCAGACGGTGGGTGGGCACTGAAGCTTTCTTT. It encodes CASSLGVRRWVGTEAFF.

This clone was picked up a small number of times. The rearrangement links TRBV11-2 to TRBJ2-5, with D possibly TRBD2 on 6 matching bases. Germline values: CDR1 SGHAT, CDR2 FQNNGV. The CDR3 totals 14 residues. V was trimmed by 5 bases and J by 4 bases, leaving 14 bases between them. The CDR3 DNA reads TGTGCCAGCAGCCTCCCTAGGCGGGGAGAGACCCAGTACTTC. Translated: CASSLPRRGETQYF.

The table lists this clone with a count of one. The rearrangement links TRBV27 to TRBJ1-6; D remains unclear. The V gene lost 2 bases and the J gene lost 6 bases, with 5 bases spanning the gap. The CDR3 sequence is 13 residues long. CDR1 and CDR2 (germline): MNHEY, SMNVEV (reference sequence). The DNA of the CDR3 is TGTGCCAGCAGTTTAATTGGTAATTCACCCCTCCACTTT. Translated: CASSLIGNSPLHF.

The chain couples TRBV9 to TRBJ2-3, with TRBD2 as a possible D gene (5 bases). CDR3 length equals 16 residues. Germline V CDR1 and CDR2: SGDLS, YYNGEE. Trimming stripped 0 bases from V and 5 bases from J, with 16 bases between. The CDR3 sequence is CASSVERRTLEDTQYF. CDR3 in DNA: TGTGCCAGCAGCGTAGAGCGGCGGACCTTGGAAGATACGCAGTATTTT.

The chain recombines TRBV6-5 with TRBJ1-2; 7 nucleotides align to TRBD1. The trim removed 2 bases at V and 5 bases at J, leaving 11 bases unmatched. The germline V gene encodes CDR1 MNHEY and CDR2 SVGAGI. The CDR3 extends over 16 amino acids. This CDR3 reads CASSYRTGFSRYGYTF. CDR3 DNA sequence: TGTGCCAGCAGTTACAGGACAGGCTTCTCTCGGTATGGCTACACCTTC.

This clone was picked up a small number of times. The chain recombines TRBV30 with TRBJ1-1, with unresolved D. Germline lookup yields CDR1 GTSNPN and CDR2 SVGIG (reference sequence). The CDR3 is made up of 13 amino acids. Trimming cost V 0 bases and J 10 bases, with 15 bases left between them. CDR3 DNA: TGTGCCTGGAGTGTACGAATAGGTCCAGGAGCTTTCTTT. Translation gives CAWSVRIGPGAFF.

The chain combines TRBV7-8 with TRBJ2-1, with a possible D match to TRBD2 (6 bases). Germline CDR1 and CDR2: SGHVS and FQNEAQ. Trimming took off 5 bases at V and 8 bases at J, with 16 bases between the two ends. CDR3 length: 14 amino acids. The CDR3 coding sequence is TGTGCCAGCAGCCCTTATGGGTGGGGGGATGAGCAGTTCTTC. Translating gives CASSPYGWGDEQFF.

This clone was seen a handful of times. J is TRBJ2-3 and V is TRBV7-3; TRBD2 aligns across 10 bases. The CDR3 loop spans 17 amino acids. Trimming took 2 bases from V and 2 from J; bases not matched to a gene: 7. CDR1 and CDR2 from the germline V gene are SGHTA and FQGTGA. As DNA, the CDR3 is TGTGCCAGCAGCTTAGTCGGCAGCGGGGGGGCCACAGATACGCAGTATTTT. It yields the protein CASSLVGSGGATDTQYF.

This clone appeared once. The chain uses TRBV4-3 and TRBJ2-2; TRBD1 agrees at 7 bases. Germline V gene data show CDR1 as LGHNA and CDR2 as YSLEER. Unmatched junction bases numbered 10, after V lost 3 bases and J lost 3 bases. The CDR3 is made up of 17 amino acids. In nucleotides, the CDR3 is TGCGCCAGCAGCCACACGACAGGGTCGGGCGACACCGGGGAGCTGTTTTTT. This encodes CASSHTTGSGDTGELFF.

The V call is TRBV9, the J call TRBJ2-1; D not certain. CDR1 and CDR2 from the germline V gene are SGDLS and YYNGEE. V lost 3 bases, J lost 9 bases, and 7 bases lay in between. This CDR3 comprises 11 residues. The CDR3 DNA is TGTGCCAGCAGCGACCCTAGTGAGCAGTTCTTC. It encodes CASSDPSEQFF.